The present TCR beta chain was sequenced within a study of CD8 T cells in Susac syndrome. This CDR3 is 15 amino acids long. The ends were cut back, 0 bases at V and 0 bases at J, with 9 bases in the middle. Germline V lookup: CDR1 DFQATT, CDR2 SNEGSKA (reference sequence). A quantity of about 0.5 to 1 ug RNA underwent reverse transcription using random hexamers. From the immunoSEQ multiplex PCR reads, TCRdb called clonotypes with MiXCR, one entry per CDR3 protein. The sample contains fewer than 350,000 distinct CDR3 sequences, 65% to 90% of which appear only once. The V and J genes are TRBV20-1 and TRBJ2-1; maybe TRBD2 (5 bases). The source material was CD8+ T cells from PBMCs. This TCR derives from a human donor with multiple sclerosis. CDR3 nucleotides: TGCAGTGCTAGAGATGAAGGGAGCTCCTACAATGAGCAGTTCTTC. Its translation is CSARDEGSSYNEQFF.